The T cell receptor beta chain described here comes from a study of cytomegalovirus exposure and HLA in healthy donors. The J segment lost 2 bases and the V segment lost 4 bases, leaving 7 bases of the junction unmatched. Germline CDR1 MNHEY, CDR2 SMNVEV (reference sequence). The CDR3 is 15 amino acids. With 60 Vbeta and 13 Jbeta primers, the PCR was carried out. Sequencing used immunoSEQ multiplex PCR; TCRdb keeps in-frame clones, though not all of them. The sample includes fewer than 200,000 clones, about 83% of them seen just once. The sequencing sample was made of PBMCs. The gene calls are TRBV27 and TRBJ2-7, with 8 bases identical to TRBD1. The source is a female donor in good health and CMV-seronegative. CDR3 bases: TGTGCCAGCAGTTCCTACGACAGGGGCGCCTACGAGCAGTACTTC. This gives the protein CASSSYDRGAYEQYF.